This TCR beta chain comes out of a study of shared clonotypes between healthy human individuals. Study outcomes and limitations: Naive subsets generally exceeded memory subsets in estimated richness.

Note on this clone: No antigen is known for it.

This table comes from immunoSEQ multiplex PCR, and its TCRdb copy is limited to in-frame clones, with some not included. The sample lists roughly 2,000,000 clones, less than 95% seen once, with 1.2% in the top ten. CD45RO-negative CD8 cells positively selected for CCR7 made up the naive population, which excluded terminally differentiated effector memory CD45RA+ cells. Nashville, Tennessee was home to all donors, who were Caucasian adults. Germline-derived CDR1 and CDR2 are MRHNA and SNTAGT. The CDR3 covers 16 residues. Losses at the gene ends were 9 bases for V and 4 bases for J; bases not matched to a gene: 12.

This chain links TRBV6-4 with TRBJ2-2; TRBD2 matches at 9 bases. This TCR was sampled from a man aged 18 to 30 in good health. The sample was naive CD8+ T cells sorted from blood. The CDR3 nucleotides read TGTGCCAGGAACCCCAGCGGGAGGATACCCACCGGGGAGCTGTTTTTT. Protein product: CARNPSGRIPTGELFF.